These 21 T cell receptor beta chains were all obtained from the same sample, sequenced in a study of control samples from healthy donors and cancer patients. Libraries were prepared by immunoSEQ multiplex PCR; TCRdb keeps only in-frame clonotypes and omits some of them. The sample includes over 150,000 clones, around 94% of them seen just once. The sequencing sample was made of blood. These receptors were collected from a woman under 30 in good health.

This clone was seen only once. The rearrangement joins TRBV2 to TRBJ1-3; D is unclear. This CDR3 contains 14 residues. CDR1 is SNHLY, CDR2 FYNNEI, per germline. V dropped 7 bases and J dropped 3 bases, with 13 bases sitting between them. The CDR3 spells CASNLHQNGNTIYF. CDR3 bases: TGTGCCAGCAACCTACACCAAAATGGAAACACCATATATTTT.

The chain carries TRBV11-2 and TRBJ1-2; 8 nucleotides align to TRBD1. CDR1 and CDR2 (germline): SGHAT, FQNNGV. Trimming cost V 4 bases and J 8 bases; bases outside gene matches: 15. The CDR3 sequence is 16 residues long. The CDR3: CASSSLGQVGARGYTF. The CDR3 coding sequence is TGTGCCAGCAGCTCCCTGGGACAGGTGGGGGCGAGGGGCTACACCTTC.

V and J are TRBV4-1 and TRBJ1-1, with D possibly TRBD1 on 5 matching bases. Per germline, CDR1 MGHRA and CDR2 YSYEKL. The V and J ends lost 0 bases and 8 bases respectively, with 10 bases between them. The CDR3 has 13 residues. The CDR3 nucleotides are TGCGCCAGCAGCCAAGATCGGGGGACCGAAGCTTTCTTT. Its protein is CASSQDRGTEAFF.

The chain recombines TRBV19 with TRBJ2-5, with 9 bases matching TRBD2. CDR3 length: 16 amino acids. Unmatched junction bases numbered 9, after V lost 3 bases and J lost 4 bases. Per germline, CDR1 LNHDA and CDR2 SQIVND (reference sequence). The CDR3 loop is CASSMLGLALGETQYF. DNA for the CDR3: TGTGCCAGTAGTATGTTAGGACTAGCGCTAGGAGAGACCCAGTACTTC.

On this clone itself: One end of the junction fails to match germline, which may point to a read error. The chain is built from TRBV7-7 and TRBJ2-1; D possibly matches TRBD1 or TRBD2 (5 bases each). CDR1 and CDR2 (germline): SSHAT, FNYEAQ (reference sequence). CDR3 size: 15 residues. Here the CDR3 reads CASSLAWVGEAEQFF. CDR3 sequence (DNA): TGTGCTAGCAGCTTAGCGTGGGTGGGGGAAGCTGAGCAGTTCTTC. The full variable domain, its missing parts supplied by reference TRBV7-7 and TRBJ2-1, is GAGVSQSPRYKVTKRGQDVTLRCDPISSHATLYWYQQALGQGPEFLTYFNYEAQPDKSGLPSDRFSAERPEGSISTLTIQRTEQRDSAMYRCASSLAWVGEAEQFFGPGTRLTVL.

This rearrangement joins TRBV11-2 to TRBJ1-1; D is possibly TRBD1 (6 bases). The CDR3 loop spans 14 amino acids. Germline CDR1 reads SGHAT; CDR2 reads FQNNGV. Trimming shortened V by 2 bases and J by 11 bases, and 18 bases separated the two germline ends. The CDR3 reads CASSLNRDQGLAFF. The CDR3, as DNA: TGTGCCAGCAGCTTAAACAGGGACCAAGGATTGGCTTTCTTT.

The genes are TRBV7-2 and TRBJ1-6; D gene ambiguous. V dropped 5 bases and J dropped 7 bases, with 12 bases sitting between them. CDR1 is SGHTA, CDR2 FQGNSA, per germline. The CDR3 length is 14 residues. The DNA for the CDR3 is TGTGCCAGCAGCCGGCCTGGAAGGAATTCACCCCTCCACTTT. Translation gives CASSRPGRNSPLHF.

The genes are TRBV6-5 and TRBJ1-1; 7 bases match TRBD1. Germline values: CDR1 MNHEY, CDR2 SVGAGI. The CDR3 spans 13 residues. The trim removed 6 bases at V and 0 bases at J, leaving 1 base unmatched. The chain's CDR3 is CASSGTVNTEAFF. DNA for the CDR3: TGTGCCAGCAGCGGGACAGTGAACACTGAAGCTTTCTTT.

The chain uses TRBV5-4 and TRBJ1-1, with 8 bases fitting TRBD1. The V segment lost 4 bases and the J segment 2 bases; nucleotides outside the gene matches: 10. The V gene's germline CDR1 is SGHNT and CDR2 YYREEE (reference sequence). The CDR3 spans 16 residues. The chain's CDR3 is CASSPRGQGLNTEAFF. CDR3 nucleotides: TGTGCCAGCAGCCCCAGAGGACAGGGCCTCAACACTGAAGCTTTCTTT.

V gene TRBV6-5 combines with J gene TRBJ1-6; D is ambiguous. Germline CDR1 reads MNHEY; CDR2 reads SVGAGI. The CDR3 spans 14 residues. V gave up 7 bases and J gave up 13 bases, with 20 bases separating them. Here the CDR3 reads CASTKGSTWSPLHF. The CDR3 region has the DNA TGTGCCAGCACCAAGGGATCCACCTGGAGTCCCCTCCACTTT.

This clone was seen just once. The CDR3 spells CASSQDLGRPYSYNEQFF. CDR3 nucleotides: TGCGCCAGCAGCCAAGATCTCGGCAGGCCATACTCCTACAATGAGCAGTTCTTC. V usage is TRBV4-1 and J usage is TRBJ2-1, with D unresolved. Looked up from germline, CDR1 is MGHRA and CDR2 is YSYEKL. Trimming stripped 0 bases from V and 0 bases from J, with 15 bases between. The CDR3 covers 18 residues.

This clone came up a few times. The rearrangement uses TRBV5-5 and TRBJ2-2; D not resolved. V lost 1 base to trimming and J lost 3 bases, with 1 base between them. The CDR3 is 12 residues long. Germline V gives CDR1 SGHKS, CDR2 YYEKEE (reference sequence). The CDR3 bases are TGTGCCAGCAGCTTGCACACCGGGGAGCTGTTTTTT. This sequence encodes CASSLHTGELFF.

This chain uses TRBV27 with TRBJ2-5; a weak D match, TRBD2 (6 bases). The CDR3 has 17 amino acids. Germline CDR1 and CDR2: MNHEY and SMNVEV (reference sequence). Trimming cost V 0 bases and J 5 bases, with 19 bases left between them. The CDR3 nucleotides are TGTGCCAGCAGTTTATCGCCTATAGGTGGGGGGTTGGAGACCCAGTACTTC. It is translated as CASSLSPIGGGLETQYF.

The chain carries TRBV2 and TRBJ2-7, with 7 bases fitting TRBD1. CDR3 length: 14 amino acids. Germline-derived CDR1 and CDR2 are SNHLY and FYNNEI. V dropped 8 bases and J dropped 5; count of bases not matched to a gene: 12. CDR3 in amino acids: CASVEAGGFHEQYF. CDR3 DNA: TGTGCCAGCGTGGAGGCAGGGGGTTTCCACGAGCAGTACTTC.

CDR3: CATSRDKARYNSPLHF. The CDR3 region has the DNA TGTGCCACCAGCAGAGACAAGGCACGCTATAATTCACCCCTCCACTTT. This chain links TRBV15 with TRBJ1-6, with D uncertain. The CDR3 spans 16 residues. Germline CDR1 LNHNV, CDR2 YYDKDF (reference sequence). Trimming stripped 0 bases from V and 3 bases from J, with 9 bases between.

V gene TRBV27 combines with J gene TRBJ1-2, with D possibly TRBD1 on 6 matching bases. The CDR3 is 13 amino acids. The germline V gene has CDR1 MNHEY and CDR2 SMNVEV (reference sequence). Trimming pared 2 bases from V and 5 bases from J, leaving 9 bases between. The CDR3 here is CASSLKGGYGYTF. The CDR3 DNA reads TGTGCCAGCAGTTTAAAAGGGGGATATGGCTACACCTTC.

The chain employs TRBV10-3 and TRBJ1-2; D gene ambiguous. The V gene's germline CDR1 is ENHRY and CDR2 SYGVKD. V gave up 2 bases and J gave up 4 bases, with 5 bases separating them. The length of the CDR3 is 12 residues. This CDR3 is CAISERGYGYTF. The CDR3 DNA reads as TGTGCCATCAGTGAGCGGGGCTATGGCTACACCTTC.

CDR3 sequence reads: CASRGTGNQPQHF. The CDR3 DNA reads TGTGCCAGTAGAGGGACAGGCAATCAGCCCCAGCATTTT. This chain connects TRBV19 to TRBJ1-5; TRBD1 matches 7 bases. The ends lost 6 bases at V and 2 bases at J; junction bases unmatched: 1. CDR1 is LNHDA, CDR2 SQIVND, per germline (reference sequence). This CDR3 contains 13 residues.

The chain has TRBV10-2 and TRBJ1-2; TRBD1 agrees at 9 bases. V dropped 4 bases and J dropped 8; count of bases not matched to a gene: 5. This CDR3 comprises 13 residues. Germline V gene sequence: CDR1 WSHSY, CDR2 SAAADI. CDR3 nucleotide sequence: TGCGCCAGCAGTGTGGGACAGGGTGTCGGCTACACCTTC. Translated, it gives CASSVGQGVGYTF.

This CDR3 is CASSFNTEAFF. The CDR3, as DNA: TGTGCCAGCAGTTTTAACACTGAAGCTTTCTTT. V and J are TRBV12-3 or TRBV12-4 and TRBJ1-1; D not certain. This CDR3 has 11 residues. The germline V and J ends were trimmed by 3 bases and 2 bases, with 1 base remaining between them.

The CDR3 is CASRQGISGNTIYF. The CDR3 nucleotides are TGTGCCAGCAGGCAGGGAATCTCTGGAAACACCATATATTTT. The V and J genes are TRBV6-5 and TRBJ1-3; D is possibly TRBD1 (5 bases). CDR1 MNHEY and CDR2 SVGAGI come from the germline V gene. CDR3 length equals 14 residues. V was trimmed by 6 bases and J by 0 bases, leaving 9 bases between them.